This T cell receptor beta chain was found in a study of T cell repertoires in cytomegalovirus infection. In the study overall: The public TCR beta signatures pointed to both CMV infection and matching HLA type.

This clonotype came up a few times. TCRdb re-derived calls from the reads in MiXCR, one entry per CDR3 protein. The sample contains some 390,000 distinct CDR3 sequences, 18% of which appear only once. Deletions cut 8 bases from V and 5 bases from J, with 18 bases between. The CDR3 covers 14 residues. The germline CDR1 and CDR2 sequences are LNHDA and SQIVND (reference sequence). The sequence came from a human donor in good health (CMV status not recorded). Some clones in this sample may be carry-over from other donors' samples. The specimen was PBMCs. The rearrangement joins TRBV19 to TRBJ1-1, with unresolved D. This CDR3 reads CASSDGRRATEAFF. CDR3 sequence (DNA): TGTGCCAGTTCGGACGGACGGAGAGCTACTGAAGCTTTCTTT. The full variable domain, completed using reference TRBV19 and TRBJ1-1, is DGGITQSPKYLFRKEGQNVTLSCEQNLNHDAMYWYRQDPGQGLRLIYYSQIVNDFQKGDIAEGYSVSREKKESFPLTVTSAQKNPTAFYLCASSDGRRATEAFFGQGTRLTVV.